One TCR beta chain is described in this entry. Using its own MiXCR run on the RACE reads, TCRdb lists one record per CDR3 protein. The data hold roughly 100,000 distinct CDR3 sequences, with roughly an eighth observed a single time. The data derive from a study of human T cells and chemical hapten exposure. Time point indicated: pre-sensitization, week 0. As for treatment: therapeutic diphenylcyclopropenone sensitization with weekly scalp DPC. CDR1 is MNHNS, CDR2 SASEGT, per germline. The CDR3 runs to 15 residues. Between the trimmed V and J ends, which lost 7 bases and 7 bases, there was a span of 20 bases.

Specimen: whole blood, collected in connection with sensitization to the hapten diphenylcyclopropenone (DPC). The chain couples TRBV6-1 to TRBJ2-1; D perhaps matches TRBD1 (6 bases). The source is a woman aged 50 to 60 with alopecia areata. Some clones in this sample may be carry-over from other donors' samples. The CDR3 bases are TGTGCCAGCACGAGTGGACAGCCAGGGCGAAATGAGCAGTTCTTC. Translated: CASTSGQPGRNEQFF.